The rows below give T cell receptor beta chains drawn from one sample of a study of shared clonotypes between healthy human individuals. Using immunoSEQ multiplex PCR, the repertoire was profiled, and TCRdb retains in-frame clones only, with some absent. This table holds approximately 500,000 clones, nearly 80% found once. Sequenced sample: PBMCs. The receptors come from a woman between 40 and 55 years old in good health. Some clones in this sample may be carry-over from other donors' samples. CDR3s include the opening cysteine and the closing phenylalanine or tryptophan. D genes are given only for firm matches. Size is stated for part of the rows, as once, few or many counts, or as a class when the clone is expanded.

>-|TRBV7-9|12|-|TRBJ2-7
TGTGCCAGCAGCCTATCCGGGAGCCAGCAGTACTTC
CASSLSGSQQYF
>-|TRBV21-1|15|-|TRBJ1-2
TGTGCCAGCAGCAAATACGATCCGAAAAACTATGGCTACACCTTC
CASSKYDPKNYGYTF
>-|TRBV5-1|15|-|TRBJ1-2
TGCGCCAGCAGTTGGACGCCTGATCCGAACTATGGCTACACCTTC
CASSWTPDPNYGYTF
>-|TRBV5-6|15|-|TRBJ1-1
TGTGCCAGCAGCTTGTCGGTCAGCTTGAACACTGAAGCTTTCTTT
CASSLSVSLNTEAFF
>-|TRBV6-6|15|-|TRBJ2-1
TGTGCCAGCAGTGCGACTGGGACGGTTAACAATGAGCAGTTCTTC
CASSATGTVNNEQFF
>once|TRBV30|14|-|TRBJ1-3
TGTGCCTGGGGGGGGGACAACTCTGGAAACACCATATATTTT
CAWGGDNSGNTIYF
>-|TRBV30|15|-|TRBJ1-1
TGTGCCTGGAGTGGGCGAGGACAGATGAACACTGAAGCTTTCTTT
CAWSGRGQMNTEAFF
>-|TRBV30|12|-|TRBJ2-4
TGTGCCTGGAGGTCATATTTAGGTATTCAGTACTTC
CAWRSYLGIQYF
>-|TRBV19|13|TRBD1|TRBJ1-3
TGTGCCGGATCCAGGACAGGCGAAAACACCATATATTTT
CAGSRTGENTIYF
>-|TRBV28|17|TRBD2|TRBJ2-3
TGTGCCAGCCGGGGCCCGGCGGGAGGGGGTTGGTTGGATACGCAGTATTTT
CASRGPAGGGWLDTQYF
>-|TRBV9|12|-|TRBJ1-2
TGTGCCAGCAGCGTCACGGGTGGCGGCTACACCTTC
CASSVTGGGYTF
>few|TRBV15|15|-|TRBJ2-7
TGTGCCACCAGCAGAGATTTTCAGGGTTCCTACGAGCAGTACTTC
CATSRDFQGSYEQYF
>-|TRBV5-6|14|TRBD1|TRBJ1-5
TGTGCCAGCAGCCCACAGGGGGCGTATCAGCCCCAGCATTTT
CASSPQGAYQPQHF
>few|TRBV4-1|11|-|TRBJ2-1
TGCGCCAGCAGCCAAGACAGGGAGCAGTTCTTC
CASSQDREQFF
>few|TRBV28|15|-|TRBJ1-1
TGTGCCAGCAGTTTAGGGGGGGGGTATATAACTGAAGCTTTCTTT
CASSLGGGYITEAFF
>-|TRBV11-2|16|TRBD1|TRBJ2-5
TGTGCCAGCAGCCTCCGGGACAGGGCTTACCAAGAGACCCAGTACTTC
CASSLRDRAYQETQYF
>-|TRBV5-8|13|-|TRBJ2-1
TGTGCCAGCAGCTTGGGACAGAAAAATGAGCAGTTCTTC
CASSLGQKNEQFF
>-|TRBV7-2|14|-|TRBJ2-7
TGTGCCAGCAGCTTCCGCAGGGTTGGCTACGAGCAGTACTTC
CASSFRRVGYEQYF
>-|TRBV11-1|17|TRBD2|TRBJ2-1
TGTGCCAGCAGCTTAGAATTAGCGGGAGGCCCTTACAATGAGCAGTTCTTC
CASSLELAGGPYNEQFF
>-|TRBV2|17|TRBD2|TRBJ2-1
TGTGCCAGCAGTGAAGCGATGGGACTAGCGGCCCCAAATGAGCAGTTCTTC
CASSEAMGLAAPNEQFF
>-|TRBV6-4|15|TRBD2|TRBJ2-1
TGTGCCAGCAGTTCACTAGCGGGAGTTGAACATGAGCAGTTCTTC
CASSSLAGVEHEQFF
>-|TRBV5-1|13|-|TRBJ2-7
TGCGCCAGCAGGGGTAACAGTTACTACGAGCAGTACTTC
CASRGNSYYEQYF
>-|TRBV2|13|TRBD2|TRBJ2-5
TGTGCCACCAGCGGGGCAGAAGAAGAGACCCAGTACTTC
CATSGAEEETQYF
>once|TRBV6-1|16|TRBD2|TRBJ2-3
TGTGCCAGCAGTGACCCTAGCGGGAGGGCCGGAGATACGCAGTATTTT
CASSDPSGRAGDTQYF
>-|TRBV5-6|15|-|TRBJ2-1
TGTGCCAGCAGCTGGGACGATGACTCCTACAATGAGCAGTTCTTC
CASSWDDDSYNEQFF
>-|TRBV6-1|17|TRBD1|TRBJ2-7
TGTGCCAGCAGTGAAAATCCAGGGACAGGGGGAAGGCTCGAGCAGTACTTC
CASSENPGTGGRLEQYF
>-|TRBV20-1|11|-|TRBJ2-7
TGCAGTGCTAGAAGAGTTTACGAGCAGTACTTC
CSARRVYEQYF
>once|TRBV14|15|-|TRBJ2-7
TGTGCCAGCAGCCGGTCTAAGGGTACCACCTACGAGCAGTACTTC
CASSRSKGTTYEQYF
>-|TRBV4-2|13|-|TRBJ2-1
TGTGCCAGCAGCCAGCGGGACTCTAATGAGCAGTTCTTC
CASSQRDSNEQFF
>-|TRBV5-1|11|-|TRBJ2-1
TGCGCCAGCAGCTCTTGGGATGAGCAGTTCTTC
CASSSWDEQFF
>-|TRBV15|16|TRBD2|TRBJ2-2
TGTGCCACCAGCAGAGATCTGGGAGCGGGAACCGGGGAGCTGTTTTTT
CATSRDLGAGTGELFF
>-|TRBV2|15|-|TRBJ2-7
TGTGCCAGAGAGAACGGGGGCGCATTATCCTACGAGCAGTACTTC
CARENGGALSYEQYF
>-|TRBV7-8|16|TRBD2|TRBJ2-5
TGTGCCAGCAGCCCAGAGGGACTAGCGGGGAGAGAGACCCAGTACTTC
CASSPEGLAGRETQYF
>-|TRBV28|12|-|TRBJ1-2
TGTGCCAGTTACCGTTTGGTCTATGGCTACACCTTC
CASYRLVYGYTF
>-|TRBV18|16|TRBD1|TRBJ2-7
TGTGCCAGCTCACCATCCGGACAGGGGAGATCCCACGAGCAGTACTTC
CASSPSGQGRSHEQYF
>few|TRBV7-2|13|TRBD1|TRBJ2-5
TGTGCCAGCAGCAGGGGACAGATAGAGACCCAGTACTTC
CASSRGQIETQYF
>-|TRBV5-1|13|-|TRBJ2-5
TGCGCCAGCAGCTTGGGGTACCAAGAGACCCAGTACTTC
CASSLGYQETQYF
>-|TRBV18|13|-|TRBJ1-3
TGTGCCAGCTCACCACCTTCTGGAAACACCATATATTTT
CASSPPSGNTIYF
>many|TRBV7-9|14|-|TRBJ2-3
TGTGCCAGCAGCTTATCAACTAGCACAGATACGCAGTATTTT
CASSLSTSTDTQYF
>-|TRBV28|15|TRBD2|TRBJ2-7
TGTGCCAGCAGTCCGAGCGGGAGGGCCGAATACGAGCAGTACTTC
CASSPSGRAEYEQYF
>-|TRBV4-1|13|-|TRBJ2-5
TGCGCCAGCACGAAGACGGGCGGAGAGACCCAGTACTTC
CASTKTGGETQYF
>-|TRBV30|15|-|TRBJ2-7
TGTGCCTGGAGCCCCCCGTCGCAGGGGACCTACGAGCAGTACTTC
CAWSPPSQGTYEQYF
>-|TRBV18|13|-|TRBJ2-1
TGTGCCAGCTCGCAGACTAGTCAGGTTGAGCAGTTCTTC
CASSQTSQVEQFF
>-|TRBV30|13|-|TRBJ1-3
TGTGCCTGGGGGGACGGGACTATACACACCATATATTTT
CAWGDGTIHTIYF
>-|TRBV27|19|-|TRBJ1-2
TGTGCCAGCAGTTTATCGGGCAGGCGGGGCCGACGACCTAACTATGGCTACACCTTC
CASSLSGRRGRRPNYGYTF
>-|TRBV4-1|20|TRBD2|TRBJ2-3
TGCGCCAGCAGCCAAGTTGGGCCTAGCGGGAGGATACCCTTCACAGATACGCAGTATTTT
CASSQVGPSGRIPFTDTQYF
>-|TRBV9|15|-|TRBJ2-7
TGTGCCAGCAGCGTTAGTGTGAACGCCAACTACGAGCAGTACTTC
CASSVSVNANYEQYF
>once|TRBV18|14|-|TRBJ1-5
TGTGCCAGCTCACCAGGGGCAGACTTTCAGCCCCAGCATTTT
CASSPGADFQPQHF
>-|TRBV5-6|14|TRBD1|TRBJ2-7
TGTGCCAGCAGCTTCGGGACAGCGGCCTACGAGCAGTACTTC
CASSFGTAAYEQYF
>-|TRBV4-2|18|-|TRBJ2-3
TGTGCCAGCAGCCTCGGAGTGGCGGGGACCCTTAGCACAGATACGCAGTATTTT
CASSLGVAGTLSTDTQYF
>-|TRBV5-4|16|TRBD2|TRBJ2-1
TGTGCCAGCAGCCCGGGGACCGGGAGGGCCGAGAATGAGCAGTTCTTC
CASSPGTGRAENEQFF